The 21 T cell receptor beta chains presented below share a single source sample, sequenced in a study of cytomegalovirus exposure and HLA in healthy donors. Both 60 Vbeta primers and 13 Jbeta primers went into the PCR. The protocol was immunoSEQ multiplex PCR, while the TCRdb copy is restricted to in-frame clones and leaves out a portion. The sample records about 140,000 clones, 75% to 90% being singletons. Sequencing used PBMCs. The receptors were gathered from a female donor in good health and CMV-seronegative.

This rearrangement joins TRBV28 to TRBJ1-3; D remains unclear. V lost 8 bases to trimming and J lost 10 bases, with 15 bases between them. CDR1 and CDR2 from the germline V gene are MDHEN and SYDVKM. CDR3 length: 12 amino acids. The CDR3 DNA reads TGTGCCAGCTCGAGGGAGGGATTAACCATATATTTT. Translating gives CASSREGLTIYF.

The rearrangement uses TRBV28 and TRBJ1-2; 10 bases are a match to TRBD1. There are 15 residues in the CDR3. CDR1 MDHEN and CDR2 SYDVKM come from the germline V gene. V trimming: 4 bases; J trimming: 6 bases; junction bases outside the gene matches: 8. In nucleotides, the CDR3 is TGTGCCAGCAGTTCCCCAGGACAGGGGGAGGATGGCTACACCTTC. Translated, it gives CASSSPGQGEDGYTF.

J is TRBJ2-5 and V is TRBV30; D perhaps matches TRBD1 (6 bases). The CDR3 sequence is 12 residues long. V was pared by 4 bases and J by 3 bases, with 9 bases between. Germline loops: CDR1 GTSNPN, CDR2 SVGIG (reference sequence). The CDR3 is CAWTGAEETQYF. The DNA of the CDR3 is TGTGCCTGGACAGGGGCTGAAGAGACCCAGTACTTC.

V usage is TRBV6-5 and J usage is TRBJ1-5, with TRBD1 matching over 7 bases. Germline V CDR1 and CDR2: MNHEY, SVGAGI. This CDR3 comprises 14 residues. Trimming at V came to 2 bases and at J to 7 bases, leaving 5 bases not matched to a gene. CDR3 sequence reads: CASSYGQGEQPQHF. In nucleotides, the CDR3 is TGTGCCAGCAGTTACGGGCAGGGGGAACAGCCCCAGCATTTT.

This clone was counted a few times. The chain uses TRBV5-1 and TRBJ2-5; 8 nucleotides match TRBD1. Germline V gene lookup returns CDR1 SGHRS and CDR2 YFSETQ. The CDR3 runs 14 residues. V was pared by 4 bases and J by 4 bases, with 6 bases of the junction left unmatched. The CDR3 reads CASSVYGTGETQYF. As DNA, the CDR3 is TGCGCCAGCAGCGTATACGGGACAGGAGAGACCCAGTACTTC. Filled out from reference TRBV5-1 and TRBJ2-5, the complete variable domain reads KAGVTQTPRYLIKTRGQQVTLSCSPISGHRSVSWYQQTPGQGLQFLFEYFSETQRNKGNFPGRFSGRQFSNSRSEMNVSTLELGDSALYLCASSVYGTGETQYFGPGTRLLVL.

This chain joins TRBV7-8 and TRBJ2-7; D is unclear. The CDR3 consists of 15 residues. CDR1 is SGHVS, CDR2 FQNEAQ, per germline. Between the trimmed V and J ends, which lost 5 bases and 0 bases, there was a span of 14 bases. The CDR3 DNA reads as TGTGCCAGCAGCCCCCTTGGAGACTTCTCCTACGAGCAGTACTTC. This encodes CASSPLGDFSYEQYF.

The V and J genes are TRBV28 and TRBJ1-5; 8 bases map to TRBD1. The CDR3 has 15 amino acids. Germline V gene sequence: CDR1 MDHEN, CDR2 SYDVKM. Unmatched junction bases numbered 4, after V lost 6 bases and J lost 0 bases. CDR3 nucleotide sequence: TGTGCCAGCAGGGACAGGGCTTTTAGCAATCAGCCCCAGCATTTT. Translating gives CASRDRAFSNQPQHF.

The chain recombines TRBV30 with TRBJ1-2, with TRBD1 as a possible D gene (6 bases). Trimming cost V 5 bases and J 8 bases, with 18 bases left between them. The CDR3 is 13 residues long. Germline loops: CDR1 GTSNPN, CDR2 SVGIG (reference sequence). CDR3 residues: CAWETTGILGYTF. In DNA, the CDR3 is TGTGCCTGGGAAACTACAGGGATACTCGGCTACACCTTC.

The rearrangement links TRBV5-4 to TRBJ2-6, with TRBD1 as a possible D gene (5 bases). V dropped 1 base and J dropped 0 bases, with 14 bases sitting between them. This CDR3 is built from 18 residues. Germline CDR1 is SGHNT and CDR2 is YYREEE (reference sequence). The CDR3 nucleotides read TGTGCCAGCAGCTTGCGGCAGGGTCTGGGCTCTGGGGCCAACGTCCTGACTTTC. Its protein is CASSLRQGLGSGANVLTF.

Details on this clone: At one of its ends the junction is not consistent with the germline gene, which may arise from a read error. The rearrangement links TRBV18 to TRBJ1-2; TRBD1 matches 11 bases. CDR3 length: 17 residues. Germline CDR1 is KGHSH and CDR2 is LQKENI. CDR3 in amino acids: CASSPQRTGGAAPYASF. DNA for the CDR3: TGTGCCAGCTCACCACAACGGACAGGGGGCGCCGCCCCTTACGCCTCCTTC.

This chain joins TRBV4-2 and TRBJ1-2, with D possibly TRBD1 on 5 matching bases. With 4 bases removed from V and 2 bases from J, the gap between germline ends came to 11 bases. Per the germline V gene, CDR1 is LGHNA and CDR2 is YNFKEQ. The CDR3 runs to 14 residues. CDR3 residues: CASSPDDSNYGYTF. CDR3 DNA: TGTGCCAGCAGCCCGGACGACAGCAACTATGGCTACACCTTC.

This clone was observed a single time. This chain links TRBV6-5 with TRBJ2-7, with 8 bases matching TRBD2. The CDR3 is made up of 14 amino acids. Trimming removed 4 bases from V and 5 bases from J; junction bases left unmatched: 7. CDR1 MNHEY and CDR2 SVGAGI come from the germline V gene. CDR3 DNA: TGTGCCAGCAGTTTCAGGACTAGCCCACACGAGCAGTACTTC. It codes for CASSFRTSPHEQYF.

This clone occurred once. The V call is TRBV10-1, the J call TRBJ2-2; D gene ambiguous. The germline V and J ends were trimmed by 10 bases and 1 base, with 10 bases remaining between them. Germline V gives CDR1 WNHNN, CDR2 SYGVQD (reference sequence). The CDR3 is 13 amino acids. The CDR3 loop is CATQALNTGELFF. The DNA of the CDR3 is TGCGCCACCCAAGCCCTGAACACCGGGGAGCTGTTTTTT.

The chain employs TRBV5-1 and TRBJ2-6, with TRBD1 identical over 8 bases. Losses at the gene ends were 0 bases for V and 3 bases for J; bases not matched to a gene: 8. This CDR3 spans 18 amino acids. Looked up from germline, CDR1 is SGHRS and CDR2 is YFSETQ. As DNA, the CDR3 is TGCGCCAGCAGCTTGGCAGGACAGGGAATTTATGGGGCCAACGTCCTGACTTTC. As protein: CASSLAGQGIYGANVLTF.

V and J are TRBV7-2 and TRBJ2-2; the D gene is possibly TRBD2 (6 bases). Trimming took off 5 bases at V and 8 bases at J, with 15 bases between the two ends. The length of the CDR3 is 14 residues. Germline CDR1 reads SGHTA; CDR2 reads FQGNSA. CDR3 sequence: CASSPGLAPGELFF. In nucleotides, the CDR3 is TGTGCCAGCAGCCCGGGACTGGCCCCGGGGGAGCTGTTTTTT.

The chain carries TRBV4-2 and TRBJ2-7; tentatively, D is TRBD2 (5 bases). The V and J ends lost 4 bases and 3 bases respectively, with 16 bases between them. Germline V gene data show CDR1 as LGHNA and CDR2 as YNFKEQ. This CDR3 region has 15 residues. CDR3 bases: TGTGCCAGCAGCCGGCGCCGGGAAAATCTCTACGAGCAGTACTTC. It encodes CASSRRRENLYEQYF.

The chain couples TRBV7-9 to TRBJ1-4; 9 bases agree with TRBD1. Germline V gene sequence: CDR1 SEHNR, CDR2 FQNEAQ (reference sequence). The length of the CDR3 is 17 residues. After removal of 2 bases from V and 4 bases from J, the junction contained 8 bases not matched to a gene. The CDR3: CASSLTWTGAINEKLFF. The DNA of the CDR3 is TGTGCCAGCAGCTTAACGTGGACAGGGGCGATTAATGAAAAACTGTTTTTT.

The chain recombines TRBV6-5 with TRBJ2-7; 9 bases map to TRBD1. This CDR3 has 16 amino acids. The germline V gene has CDR1 MNHEY and CDR2 SVGAGI. V lost 4 bases, J lost 4 bases, and 11 bases stayed unmatched. The CDR3 DNA follows: TGTGCCAGCAGTTCAAGTCCGGGACAGGGCGCGTACGAGCAGTACTTC. This gives the protein CASSSSPGQGAYEQYF.

This chain uses TRBV28 with TRBJ2-6; the match to TRBD1 covers 9 bases. Germline values: CDR1 MDHEN, CDR2 SYDVKM. V shed 6 bases, J shed 0 bases, and the junction held 15 bases outside the gene matches. CDR3 size: 20 residues. The CDR3 DNA reads TGTGCCAGCAGCACCCCCCCCACCGGGACAGGGTTCTCTGGGGCCAACGTCCTGACTTTC. It translates to CASSTPPTGTGFSGANVLTF.

This clone came up once. This chain connects TRBV7-9 to TRBJ2-4; D may be TRBD1 (5 bases). The germline V and J ends were trimmed by 5 bases and 8 bases, with 13 bases remaining between them. CDR1 is SEHNR, CDR2 FQNEAQ, per germline (reference sequence). The CDR3 consists of 13 residues. CDR3 residues: CASSLDEGDIQYF. The CDR3 nucleotides read TGTGCCAGCAGCCTGGACGAAGGGGACATTCAGTACTTC.

The gene calls are TRBV7-9 and TRBJ2-3; possibly TRBD1 for D (6 bases). The CDR3 is 18 amino acids. Germline loops: CDR1 SEHNR, CDR2 FQNEAQ (reference sequence). The V and J ends lost 2 bases and 0 bases respectively, with 18 bases between them. Here the CDR3 DNA reads TGTGCCAGCAGCTTAAAGAAAACAGGGTACGATAGCACAGATACGCAGTATTTT. It is translated as CASSLKKTGYDSTDTQYF.